This passage covers 3 T cell receptor beta chains from one sample sequenced in a study of cytomegalovirus exposure and HLA in healthy donors. PCR was performed using 60 Vbeta and 13 Jbeta primers. Data came from immunoSEQ multiplex PCR; TCRdb stores just in-frame clones and leaves some out. The sample has over 150,000 clones; 82% are singletons. The material sequenced was PBMCs. The receptors derive from a boy younger than 10 in good health and CMV-seronegative.

The J gene is TRBJ2-1, the V gene TRBV9; D might be TRBD2 (6 bases). The V gene lost 7 bases and the J gene lost 7 bases, with 12 bases spanning the gap. Germline-derived CDR1 and CDR2 are SGDLS and YYNGEE. This CDR3 is 12 amino acids long. The CDR3, as DNA: TGTGCCAGCGCAGAGGCGGGGAATGAGCAGTTCTTC. The encoded protein is CASAEAGNEQFF.

The V call is TRBV4-1, the J call TRBJ2-4, with TRBD1 identical over 7 bases. V shed 1 base, J shed 0 bases, and the junction held 6 bases outside the gene matches. This CDR3 is built from 17 residues. Germline V gene data show CDR1 as MGHRA and CDR2 as YSYEKL. CDR3 coding DNA: TGCGCCAGCAGCCAAGTAGGGACAGTGGTAGCCAAAAACATTCAGTACTTC. Amino acid sequence: CASSQVGTVVAKNIQYF.

The J gene is TRBJ2-3, the V gene TRBV5-1; 15 bases agree with TRBD2. The CDR3 contains 15 residues. In germline, CDR1 is SGHRS, CDR2 YFSETQ. V shed 4 bases, J shed 7 bases, and the junction held 4 bases outside the gene matches. DNA for the CDR3: TGCGCCAGCAGCGAAGGACTAGCGGGGGGGAATACGCAGTATTTT. Protein: CASSEGLAGGNTQYF.